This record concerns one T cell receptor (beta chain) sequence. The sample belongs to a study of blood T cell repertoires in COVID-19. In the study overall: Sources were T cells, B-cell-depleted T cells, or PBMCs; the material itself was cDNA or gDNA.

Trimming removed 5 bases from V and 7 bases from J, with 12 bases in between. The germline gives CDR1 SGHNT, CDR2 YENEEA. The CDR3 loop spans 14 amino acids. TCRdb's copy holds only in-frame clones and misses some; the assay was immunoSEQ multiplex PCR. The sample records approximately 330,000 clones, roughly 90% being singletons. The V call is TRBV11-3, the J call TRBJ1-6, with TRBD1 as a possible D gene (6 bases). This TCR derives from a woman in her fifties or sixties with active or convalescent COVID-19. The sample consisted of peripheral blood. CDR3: CASSQGRGNSPLHF. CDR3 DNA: TGTGCCAGCAGCCAAGGGAGGGGGAATTCACCCCTCCACTTT.